This T cell receptor (beta chain) derives from a study of control samples from healthy donors and cancer patients (dated by TCRdb to the early 2020s). This clone was seen once. The antigen it binds to is not known. No much larger clone exists at a distance of one base, and base qualities are not known. Libraries were built with the immunoSEQ multiplex PCR assay. TCRdb's version of the immuneACCESS table is confined to in-frame rearrangements and falls short of the full clone set. An unresolved V gene accounts for under half of the shortfall where checked; the remainder is of unknown origin. The sample contains about 47,000 clones, 80% of them found a single time. The ten top clones hold around a tenth of the sample. This receptor was identified in a man between 65 and 79 years old in good health. Input material: blood.

The sequenced DNA is TGTGCCAGCAGCTTAGATCTAATTTGGGGGAATCGCACCGGGGAGCTGTTTTTT. Translation gives CASSLDLIWGNRTGELFF. The rearrangement joined TRBV11-3 to TRBJ2-2, with the D call tentatively TRBD1 or TRBD2, each fitting 5 bases. V was cut back by 0 bases and J by 4 bases, leaving a gap of 18 bases between them. The CDR3, from cysteine to phenylalanine, totals 18 residues. Of all the DNA, just the CDR3 is kept, 54 bases in frame from base 1. CDR1 and CDR2 are drawn from the germline V gene: SGHNT, YENEEA.